Listed below are T cell receptor beta chains from one sample, sequenced in a study of post-analysis software for immune sequencing data. TCRdb reprocessed the PCR reads via MiXCR and lists one record per CDR3 protein. The sample shows a few hundred thousand distinct CDR3 sequences, 30% to 40% of them seen only once. Sequencing was done on a sample of blood. These receptors all stem from a girl between 2 and 17 years old with multiple sclerosis. CDR3s include the opening cysteine and the closing phenylalanine or tryptophan. D genes are given only for firm matches. Clone size is not always given. Where it is, it says once, few, many or a class for expanded clones.

TRBJ1-1	TRBV9	NA	once	15	TGTGCCAGCAGCGGCCATACAGTGCTTAACACTGAAGCTTTCTTT	CASSGHTVLNTEAFF
TRBJ2-6	TRBV5-1	NA	few	15	TGCGCCAGCAGCTTGTTAGGGACTGGGGCCAACGTCCTGACTTTC	CASSLLGTGANVLTF
TRBJ2-5	TRBV18	NA	NA	16	TGTGCCAGCCCACCGAGGAGGACGGTAATGGGTGAGACCCAGTACTTC	CASPPRRTVMGETQYF
TRBJ2-5	TRBV6-5	TRBD1	few	14	TGTGCCAGCAGTCCCACAGGGGGCGCGGAGACCCAGTACTTC	CASSPTGGAETQYF
TRBJ1-6	TRBV14	NA	NA	16	TGTGCCAGCAGCCTCAGACTAGGGTTCGGGAATTCACCCCTCCACTTT	CASSLRLGFGNSPLHF
TRBJ1-1	TRBV6-4	TRBD1	NA	14	TGTGCCAGCGGGACAGGGGAATTTAACACTGAAGCTTTCTTT	CASGTGEFNTEAFF
TRBJ1-2	TRBV3-1	NA	NA	14	TGTGCCAGCAGCAGGGGGGCAGGGATGGATGGCTACACCTTC	CASSRGAGMDGYTF
TRBJ1-5	TRBV28	NA	NA	14	TGTGCCAGCAGTCCCCGACAGTTCAATCAGCCCCAGCATTTT	CASSPRQFNQPQHF
TRBJ1-5	TRBV6-1	TRBD1	NA	14	TGTGCCAGCATAGAGGGACAGGGGCGTAGGCCCCAGCATTTT	CASIEGQGRRPQHF
TRBJ2-7	TRBV6-1	NA	many	12	TGTGCCAGCAGGGGTAGCTCCTACGAGCAGTACTTC	CASRGSSYEQYF
TRBJ1-2	TRBV7-9	TRBD1	NA	16	TGTGCTAGCAGCCCCCCGCGGTGGGACAGCAACTATGGCTACACCTTC	CASSPPRWDSNYGYTF
TRBJ2-1	TRBV7-2	TRBD2	NA	17	TGTGCCAGCAGCTTACCATACCTAGCGGGGCGGTACAATGAGCAGTTCTTC	CASSLPYLAGRYNEQFF
TRBJ2-1	TRBV28	NA	NA	13	TGTGTCAGCAGTTTATCACAGGGCAATGAGCAGTTCTTC	CVSSLSQGNEQFF
TRBJ1-2	TRBV4-1	NA	few	15	TGCGTCAGCAGCCAAGACCCACAGTCTGGTCTTGGCTACACCTTC	CVSSQDPQSGLGYTF
TRBJ2-7	TRBV20-1	TRBD2	NA	13	TGCAGTGCCCGGACTAGCGTTACCTACGAGCAGTACTTC	CSARTSVTYEQYF
TRBJ2-3	TRBV12-3/TRBV12-4	NA	NA	16	TGTGCCAGCAGTCCCACAACAGGAATTGGCACAGATGCGCAGTATTTT	CASSPTTGIGTDAQYF
TRBJ1-5	TRBV3-1	NA	few	14	TGTGCCAGCAGCCAAGATAGCGGGGGAGATCCCCAGCATTTT	CASSQDSGGDPQHF
TRBJ2-1	TRBV6-4	TRBD2	NA	14	TGTGCCAGCGGGAGCGGGGGGGGAATCAATGAGCAGTTCTTC	CASGSGGGINEQFF
TRBJ2-3	TRBV3-1	NA	NA	14	TGTGCCAGCAGCCCCGAACGCGCGTCAGATACGCAGTATTTT	CASSPERASDTQYF
TRBJ2-3	TRBV20-1	TRBD2	few	15	TGCAGTGCTAGGCCGCTAGCGGGGGGGGCAGATACGCAGTATTTT	CSARPLAGGADTQYF
TRBJ2-4	TRBV10-3	NA	NA	14	TGTGCCATCAGTGAGTCAGGTCCCAAAAACATTCAGTACTTC	CAISESGPKNIQYF
TRBJ2-3	TRBV12-3/TRBV12-4	NA	NA	14	TGTGCCAGCAGTTTCATTGGGGATGGAGATACGCGGTATTTT	CASSFIGDGDTRYF
TRBJ2-7	TRBV5-1	TRBD1	NA	16	TGCGCCAGCAGCTCGGGGCCGGGACAGGGAAGCTACGAGCAGTACTTC	CASSSGPGQGSYEQYF
TRBJ2-3	TRBV28	NA	few	15	TGTGCCGTCTTCTCTGGGGGTTTGATGCCAGATACGCAGTATTTT	CAVFSGGLMPDTQYF
TRBJ2-5	TRBV29-1	NA	NA	11	TGCAGCGCCTGCGGGCAAGAGACCCAGTACTTC	CSACGQETQYF
TRBJ1-2	TRBV12-3/TRBV12-4	NA	NA	13	TGTGCCAGCAGTTACCAGGGAAACTATGGCTACACCTTC	CASSYQGNYGYTF
TRBJ2-7	TRBV20-1	NA	many	15	TGCAGTGCTAGTCCCCGGGAATTTAACACCTACGAGCAGTACTTC	CSASPREFNTYEQYF
TRBJ2-4	TRBV20-1	NA	few	15	TGCAGTGCTACGGACAAGGGCTTTGACAAAAACATTCAGTACTTC	CSATDKGFDKNIQYF
TRBJ1-1	TRBV19	NA	once	14	TGTGCCAGTCGCTCCGGACAGACGAACACTGAAGCTTTCTTT	CASRSGQTNTEAFF
TRBJ1-5	TRBV6-1	TRBD1	few	16	TGTGCCAGCAGTGAGAAGACAGGGGTAGGGGATCAGCCCCAGCATTTT	CASSEKTGVGDQPQHF
TRBJ2-3	TRBV12-3/TRBV12-4	NA	NA	13	TGTGCCAGCACCCCTGGCTGGGGAGATACGCAGTATTTT	CASTPGWGDTQYF
TRBJ2-1	TRBV11-2	NA	NA	17	TGTGCCAGCAGCTTAGATCGGGCGAGGCCCCGGTACAATGAGCAGTTCTTC	CASSLDRARPRYNEQFF
TRBJ2-3	TRBV5-4	TRBD2	many	14	TGCGCCAGCAGCCCGAGCGGGGGAACAGATACGCAGTATTTT	CASSPSGGTDTQYF
TRBJ1-2	TRBV2	TRBD1	NA	16	TGTGCCAGCAGGTTCGGACAGGTCGGGGGATCCGGTGGCTACACCTTC	CASRFGQVGGSGGYTF
TRBJ2-5	TRBV11-1	NA	NA	14	TGTGCCAGCAGCTTAGCATTGAATCAAGAGACCCAGTACTTC	CASSLALNQETQYF
TRBJ2-6	TRBV7-9	NA	NA	16	TGTGCCAGCAGCCACGATGGGGGGTTCGGGGCCAACGTCCTGACTTTC	CASSHDGGFGANVLTF
TRBJ2-7	TRBV5-1	TRBD2	few	14	TGCGCCAGCTTCAGGGAGGGGAACTCCTACGAGCAGTACTTC	CASFREGNSYEQYF
TRBJ1-2	TRBV5-1	NA	NA	13	TGCGCCAGCAGCCCGGCCGCCGGTTATGGCTACACCTTC	CASSPAAGYGYTF
TRBJ1-2	TRBV27	NA	few	12	TGTGCCAGCAGTTTATCAACCTCTCGCGGCACCTTC	CASSLSTSRGTF
TRBJ2-1	TRBV2	NA	few	15	TGTGCCAGCAGCCCGGGACTTCCCATACCCAATGAGCAGTTCTTC	CASSPGLPIPNEQFF
TRBJ1-2	TRBV6-6	TRBD1	NA	16	TGTGCCAGCAGTTACCCCTGGGACAGGCCCAACTATGGCTACACCTTC	CASSYPWDRPNYGYTF
TRBJ2-3	TRBV7-9	NA	NA	14	TGTGCCAGCAGCAACAGAAACTACACAGATACGCAGTATTTT	CASSNRNYTDTQYF
TRBJ1-4	TRBV6-6	NA	NA	12	TGTGCCAGCAGTTCCACTAGAGAAAAACTGTTTTTT	CASSSTREKLFF
TRBJ1-2	TRBV15	NA	few	17	TGTGCCACCAGCAGAGATCCACTCTCCGGCAGGGCCTATGGCTACACCTTC	CATSRDPLSGRAYGYTF
TRBJ2-5	TRBV7-9	NA	few	14	TGTGCCAGCAGCCCCGACGGGGGCGGAGAGACCCAGTACTTC	CASSPDGGGETQYF
TRBJ1-1	TRBV12-3/TRBV12-4	TRBD1	NA	15	TGTGCCAGCGGCCCGGGACAGGGGAGTCTATCGAGGGCTTTCTTT	CASGPGQGSLSRAFF
TRBJ1-1	TRBV18	TRBD1	NA	16	TGTGCCAGCTCGGCTACAGGGGGCCCTATGAACACTGAAGCTTTCTTT	CASSATGGPMNTEAFF
TRBJ2-1	TRBV5-4	NA	NA	13	TGTGCCAGCAGCTTGAGCTCGGGGCATGAGCAGTTCTTC	CASSLSSGHEQFF
TRBJ1-6	TRBV5-1	NA	few	19	TGCGCCAGCAGCTTGGCGGGGTTGGTCGGTTCCACCGCTGATTCACCCCTCCACTTT	CASSLAGLVGSTADSPLHF
TRBJ2-7	TRBV20-1	NA	NA	13	TGCAGTGCTAGACCTGCGACAGCCTACGAGCAGTACTTC	CSARPATAYEQYF